This T cell receptor (beta chain) was recorded in a study of T cells in Graves' hyperthyroidism and ophthalmopathy. Study-wide points: Blood also held most thyroid clonotypes expanded beyond 0.001.

From RNA transcripts, TCR beta CDR3 regions were amplified. HTBI primers were used for first-round RT-PCR of the TCR CDR3. TCRdb reprocessed the multiplex PCR reads via MiXCR and lists one record per CDR3 protein. Here the sample spans about 520,000 distinct CDR3 sequences, approximately 25% being singletons. J gave up 7 bases and V 6 bases, and 8 bases lay outside the gene matches. The CDR3 totals 13 residues. This clonotype was counted ten times or more. The target antigen is unknown. The rearrangement joins TRBV12-3 or TRBV12-4 to TRBJ1-2; 7 nucleotides agree with TRBD1. What was sequenced was blood. The receptor was isolated from a woman in her twenties or thirties with Graves' ophthalmopathy. The CDR3 DNA follows: TGTGCCAGCAGGTCCGGGACAGATGGTGGCTACACCTTC. Translated: CASRSGTDGGYTF.